This record looks at one T cell receptor beta chain sequence and its context. Its target is unknown. The germline V gene encodes CDR1 SGHVS and CDR2 FNYEAQ. Trimming shortened V by 0 bases and J by 15 bases, and 12 bases separated the two germline ends. This CDR3 spans 13 amino acids. PBMCs served as the source from which CD4+ and CD8+ T cells were sorted. These data are taken from a study of CD8+ T cells in alopecia areata. Study-level points and caveats: With patients, TCR sharing proved less clear than in mice, a difference possibly related to HLA. Higher clonality and more expanded CD8+ clones appeared in lesional than normal scalp. Scalp sample data also include resident alphabeta T cells from normal skin.

RNA, once extracted, was reverse transcribed into cDNA for use as the sequencing template. Only in-frame clones appear in the TCRdb table, and some are missing; sequencing was by immunoSEQ multiplex PCR. Among about 120,000 clones, roughly 66% were seen once, and the ten largest hold roughly 2.8%. The genes are TRBV7-6 and TRBJ1-6; possible D gene TRBD1, 5 bases. The source is a human donor in good health. Sequenced input: CD4+ T cells sorted from blood. DNA of the CDR3: TGTGCCAGCAGCTTAGCCGGGAGGGGAAACCTCCACTTT. The encoded protein is CASSLAGRGNLHF.